The 26 T cell receptor beta chains below were found in one sample sequenced in a study of cytomegalovirus exposure and HLA in healthy donors. Assay: immunoSEQ multiplex PCR; the TCRdb copy retains only in-frame clones and omits some. Found here are about 130,000 clones, nearly 90% of them singletons; the top ten hold approximately 10%. Sequenced material: PBMCs. The receptors derive from a young woman in good health and CMV-seropositive.

This clone was counted a single time. The rearrangement joins TRBV15 to TRBJ1-1; 7 positions agree with TRBD1. Germline V gives CDR1 LNHNV, CDR2 YYDKDF (reference sequence). The CDR3 sequence is 16 residues long. Germline trimming cut 4 bases from V and 0 bases from J; bases unmatched to any gene: 8. The CDR3 reads CATSTLTGTMNTEAFF. The DNA for the CDR3 is TGTGCCACCAGCACCCTGACAGGGACAATGAACACTGAAGCTTTCTTT.

This sequence joins TRBV13 and TRBJ1-3; D gene unclear. The CDR3 has 16 residues. V was shortened by 1 base and J by 0 bases, with 10 bases between the two germline ends. Germline lookup yields CDR1 PRHDT and CDR2 FYEKMQ (reference sequence). The CDR3 DNA reads as TGTGCCAGCAGCTTAGATATAGGGAGCTCTGGAAACACCATATATTTT. Its protein is CASSLDIGSSGNTIYF. The full variable domain, rest sourced from reference TRBV13 and TRBJ1-3, is AAGVIQSPRHLIKEKRETATLKCYPIPRHDTVYWYQQGPGQDPQFLISFYEKMQSDKGSIPDRFSAQQFSDYHSELNMSSLELGDSALYFCASSLDIGSSGNTIYFGEGSWLTVV.

V usage is TRBV27 and J usage is TRBJ2-1; no clear D. This CDR3 comprises 17 residues. Germline V CDR1 and CDR2: MNHEY, SMNVEV (reference sequence). Trimming took 5 bases from V and 0 from J, leaving 17 bases between them. The CDR3 DNA reads as TGTGCCAGCAGTCGGAGTGTAGGAAAGCTCTCCTACAATGAGCAGTTCTTC. Its protein product is CASSRSVGKLSYNEQFF.

V usage is TRBV9 and J usage is TRBJ2-7, with 9 bases identical to TRBD1. The CDR3 covers 15 residues. The germline V gene encodes CDR1 SGDLS and CDR2 YYNGEE. With 4 bases clipped from V and 7 bases from J, the junction kept 12 bases outside the gene matches. CDR3: CASSPPGTGLREQYF. The CDR3 DNA reads as TGTGCCAGCAGCCCCCCCGGGACAGGGCTGCGAGAGCAGTACTTC. Supplemented by reference TRBV9 and TRBJ2-7, the full variable domain reads DSGVTQTPKHLITATGQRVTLRCSPRSGDLSVYWYQQSLDQGLQFLIQYYNGEERAKGNILERFSAQQFPDLHSELNLSSLELGDSALYFCASSPPGTGLREQYFGPGTRLTVT.

V and J are TRBV6-1 and TRBJ1-3; no clear D gene. Per germline, CDR1 MNHNS and CDR2 SASEGT. This CDR3 is 16 amino acids long. Trimming shortened V by 4 bases and J by 0 bases, and 13 bases separated the two germline ends. This CDR3 reads CASSARAEISGNTIYF. CDR3 DNA sequence: TGTGCCAGCAGTGCTAGAGCCGAAATCTCTGGAAACACCATATATTTT.

The chain links TRBV4-3 to TRBJ2-7, with D perhaps TRBD2 (6 bases). The V and J ends lost 0 bases and 2 bases respectively, with 14 bases between them. Germline CDR1 is LGHNA and CDR2 is YSLEER. This CDR3 is 16 amino acids long. The CDR3 bases are TGCGCCAGCAGCCAAGATCGCGGGACGGAGACCTACGAGCAGTACTTC. Its translation: CASSQDRGTETYEQYF.

The CDR3 bases are TGTGCCAGCAGTTATGTGGGGCAAGCAACTAATGAAAAACTGTTTTTT. As protein: CASSYVGQATNEKLFF. This sequence joins TRBV6-6 and TRBJ1-4, with a tentative D call TRBD1 (5 bases). This CDR3 contains 16 residues. Germline V CDR1 and CDR2: MNHNY, SVGAGI (reference sequence). Trimming removed 3 bases from V and 0 bases from J, with 11 bases in between.

The chain joins TRBV30 to TRBJ1-2; TRBD1 might be the D (5 bases). Germline values: CDR1 GTSNPN, CDR2 SVGIG (reference sequence). The CDR3 sequence is 14 residues long. The V gene lost 0 bases and the J gene lost 3 bases, with 11 bases spanning the gap. In DNA, the CDR3 is TGTGCCTGGAGTGTACGGGTAGGGGACTATGGCTACACCTTC. It encodes CAWSVRVGDYGYTF.

The rearrangement uses TRBV4-1 and TRBJ1-1; the D gene is possibly TRBD1 (5 bases). V lost 0 bases and J 0 bases, leaving 17 bases between the germline ends. CDR3 size: 18 residues. In germline, CDR1 is MGHRA, CDR2 YSYEKL. CDR3 DNA: TGCGCCAGCAGCCAAGATCCCAGGGAAGTTACGGTGAACACTGAAGCTTTCTTT. The encoded protein is CASSQDPREVTVNTEAFF.

The rearrangement joins TRBV27 to TRBJ2-3, with TRBD2 matching over 8 bases. The V segment lost 2 bases and the J segment 0 bases; nucleotides outside the gene matches: 4. The germline gives CDR1 MNHEY, CDR2 SMNVEV (reference sequence). The CDR3 extends over 16 amino acids. CDR3 DNA: TGTGCCAGCAGTTTACAGCGGGGGCCTAGCACAGATACGCAGTATTTT. This gives the protein CASSLQRGPSTDTQYF.

The CDR3 protein is CASSIGLSRARYNEQFF. In nucleotides, the CDR3 is TGTGCCAGTAGTATAGGTTTGTCCAGGGCCCGCTACAATGAGCAGTTCTTC. The chain combines TRBV19 with TRBJ2-1; D might be TRBD1 (5 bases). The CDR3 spans 17 residues. With 1 base removed from V and 3 bases from J, the gap between germline ends came to 16 bases. Germline loops: CDR1 LNHDA, CDR2 SQIVND (reference sequence).

The chain carries TRBV10-3 and TRBJ2-7, with TRBD1 as a possible D gene (6 bases). CDR1 is ENHRY, CDR2 SYGVKD, per germline. This CDR3 comprises 16 residues. Trimming pared 2 bases from V and 0 bases from J, leaving 14 bases between. The CDR3 DNA follows: TGTGCCATCAGTGAGCTCCGGGACACTAGCTCCTACGAGCAGTACTTC. As protein: CAISELRDTSSYEQYF.

The V call is TRBV7-6, the J call TRBJ2-1; maybe TRBD2 (5 bases). V was cut by 5 bases and J by 2 bases, with 13 bases left in between. The CDR3 contains 15 residues. Germline-derived CDR1 and CDR2 are SGHVS and FNYEAQ. The CDR3 region has the DNA TGTGCCAGCAGCGGCGAGCGGCCTACCTACAATGAGCAGTTCTTC. As protein: CASSGERPTYNEQFF.

This sequence joins TRBV6-5 and TRBJ2-5, with a possible D match to TRBD2 (5 bases). The V gene lost 7 bases and the J gene lost 5 bases, with 20 bases spanning the gap. Germline V CDR1 and CDR2: MNHEY, SVGAGI. The CDR3 is made up of 15 amino acids. CDR3 sequence (DNA): TGTGCCAGCACCTCGATCCCACGGGGAAGGGAGACCCAGTACTTC. This encodes CASTSIPRGRETQYF.

J is TRBJ2-7 and V is TRBV5-1; maybe TRBD1 (6 bases). Germline V gives CDR1 SGHRS, CDR2 YFSETQ. The CDR3 totals 16 residues. The germline V and J ends were trimmed by 0 bases and 0 bases, with 13 bases remaining between them. CDR3 protein: CASSLGSGVSSYEQYF. CDR3 coding DNA: TGCGCCAGCAGCTTGGGGTCAGGGGTCAGCTCCTACGAGCAGTACTTC.

This chain connects TRBV11-2 to TRBJ1-2, with TRBD1 matching 10 bases. The J segment lost 8 bases and the V segment lost 5 bases, leaving 14 bases of the junction unmatched. Germline V gene sequence: CDR1 SGHAT, CDR2 FQNNGV. The CDR3 loop spans 16 amino acids. The CDR3 coding sequence is TGTGCCAGCAGCGACGGGACAGGGGTCGGGGGAAGGGGCTACACCTTC. Residues: CASSDGTGVGGRGYTF.

V and J are TRBV27 and TRBJ1-1, with D possibly being TRBD1 (5 bases). Looked up from germline, CDR1 is MNHEY and CDR2 is SMNVEV (reference sequence). V lost 4 bases and J 1 base, leaving 7 bases between the germline ends. This CDR3 region has 13 residues. The CDR3 spells CASSWTSNTEAFF. The CDR3 coding sequence is TGTGCCAGCAGTTGGACATCGAACACTGAAGCTTTCTTT.

This clone appeared a few times. This chain uses TRBV27 with TRBJ1-2; unclear D gene. Germline values: CDR1 MNHEY, CDR2 SMNVEV (reference sequence). The CDR3 extends over 14 amino acids. V was cut by 1 base and J by 10 bases, with 16 bases left in between. The CDR3, as DNA: TGTGCCAGCAGTTTATTGGGAGCCTCTATGTCCTACACCTTC. It encodes CASSLLGASMSYTF.

The genes are TRBV28 and TRBJ2-7; TRBD1 matches 10 bases. The J segment lost 3 bases and the V segment lost 3 bases, leaving 8 bases of the junction unmatched. Germline V gene data show CDR1 as MDHEN and CDR2 as SYDVKM. The CDR3 runs 16 residues. The CDR3: CASSFMRQGAGYEQYF. In nucleotides, the CDR3 is TGTGCCAGCAGTTTTATGAGACAGGGGGCAGGCTACGAGCAGTACTTC.

The CDR3 DNA is TGTGCCATCTCGACTAGCGGGGGGGCCAATGAGCAGTTCTTC. This codes for CAISTSGGANEQFF. V gene TRBV10-3 combines with J gene TRBJ2-1, with 14 bases that match TRBD2. The CDR3 runs 14 residues. From germline, CDR1 is ENHRY and CDR2 SYGVKD. V lost 8 bases to trimming and J lost 6 bases; unmatched junction nucleotides: 3.

The V and J genes are TRBV29-1 and TRBJ2-1; D possibly corresponds to TRBD2 (6 bases). The germline gives CDR1 SQVTM, CDR2 ANQGSEA. Trimming shortened V by 6 bases and J by 5 bases, and 11 bases separated the two germline ends. The CDR3 contains 12 residues. In nucleotides, the CDR3 is TGCAGCGTCCAGACTAGAAACAATGAGCAGTTCTTC. Encoded protein: CSVQTRNNEQFF.

This chain joins TRBV28 and TRBJ2-5; weak D call: TRBD1 (6 bases). CDR3 length equals 14 residues. V was pared by 5 bases and J by 4 bases, with 14 bases between. Germline V CDR1 and CDR2: MDHEN, SYDVKM. The CDR3 loop reads CASSIPQGPETQYF. In DNA, the CDR3 is TGTGCCAGCAGTATACCACAGGGTCCAGAGACCCAGTACTTC.

This clone was observed once. The rearrangement uses TRBV6-1 and TRBJ1-1, with unresolved D. Trimming shortened V by 2 bases and J by 0 bases, and 19 bases separated the two germline ends. The germline V gene has CDR1 MNHNS and CDR2 SASEGT. The CDR3 loop spans 18 amino acids. CDR3 coding DNA: TGTGCCAGCAGTGAATTAAGGTTTAAAGGAGAGATGAACACTGAAGCTTTCTTT. It encodes CASSELRFKGEMNTEAFF.

J is TRBJ1-5 and V is TRBV6-1; 7 bases are a match to TRBD1. The CDR3 sequence is 13 residues long. Trimming at V came to 6 bases and at J to 5 bases, leaving 4 bases not matched to a gene. Germline CDR1 is MNHNS and CDR2 is SASEGT. The CDR3 coding sequence is TGTGCCAGCAGACACCAGGGGGATCAGCCCCAGCATTTT. It encodes CASRHQGDQPQHF.

The V gene is TRBV7-2, the J gene TRBJ2-1, with a possible D match to TRBD2 (5 bases). Germline-derived CDR1 and CDR2 are SGHTA and FQGNSA. With 4 bases removed from V and 5 bases from J, the gap between germline ends came to 9 bases. The CDR3 is 13 residues long. CDR3 sequence reads: CASSSTRNNEQFF. The CDR3, as DNA: TGTGCCAGCAGCTCCACTAGAAACAATGAGCAGTTCTTC.

The rearrangement links TRBV6-4 to TRBJ1-6, with TRBD1 matching 9 bases. V shed 3 bases and J 6 bases; nucleotides not matched to a gene: 0. The CDR3 contains 14 residues. Germline lookup yields CDR1 MRHNA and CDR2 SNTAGT. CDR3 amino acids: CASSEGQGNSPLHF. The CDR3 nucleotides read TGTGCCAGCAGTGAGGGACAGGGTAATTCACCCCTCCACTTT.